This T cell receptor (beta chain) is from a study of OX40 agonist ivuxolimab in advanced cancers. Trimming left V 1 base short and J 0 bases short, with 2 bases between. The CDR3 sequence is 13 residues long. Germline values: CDR1 SGHTA, CDR2 FQGNSA. Some clones are missing from TCRdb's copy, which holds only in-frame ones; the method was immunoSEQ multiplex PCR. This table has approximately 82,000 clones, 75% to 90% appearing once. With regard to this clone: Other DNA sequences in the sample encode the same CDR3.

The chain combines TRBV7-2 with TRBJ2-3; D remains unclear. The source material was CD4+ or CD8+ T cells sorted from blood, sampled in a trial of the OX40 agonist ivuxolimab. This receptor was identified in an adult with an advanced solid tumor such as melanoma, head and neck, liver or kidney cancer. This CDR3 reads CASSLVSTDTQYF. The DNA for the CDR3 is TGTGCCAGCAGCTTAGTAAGCACAGATACGCAGTATTTT.